The entry below describes one T cell receptor (beta chain). The source of the sample is a study of CXCR3-negative and CXCR3-positive naive CD8 T cells. The CDR3 extends over 13 amino acids. The germline V gene has CDR1 DFQATT and CDR2 SNEGSKA (reference sequence). With UMI labels, 5' RACE was used to prepare the TRB cDNA libraries. After re-calling the 5' RACE reads, TCRdb lists one entry per CDR3 protein, DNA absent. In total, the table holds around 50,000 distinct CDR3 sequences. Sequencing was performed on naive CXCR3- CD8+ T cells from blood. This sample's subset: CD45RO-CCR7+CD27+CD95- naive CD8+ T cells lacking CXCR3 (TNR3-). The chain recombines TRBV20-1 with TRBJ1-6. This sequence originates from a human donor in good health. Some clones in this sample may be carry-over from other donors' samples. CDR3 sequence reads: CSARDHGNSPLHF.